This TCR beta chain was profiled in a study of regulatory T cells in long-lasting Graves disease (dated by TCRdb to 2020 to 2023). In the study overall: In the newly diagnosed Graves' disease group, patients had been taking antithyroid drugs for less than 3 months. Peripheral blood TCR sequencing and RNA sequencing compared persistent Graves' disease patients with newly diagnosed Graves' disease patients. The study took place in China and was registered as a clinical trial. A total of around 35 samples underwent TCR sequencing, from roughly 13 patients with persistent Graves' disease and 20 or so patients with newly diagnosed Graves' disease. Overall results and qualifications from the work: Compared with newly diagnosed patients, persistent Graves' disease patients had lower TCR Shannon entropy and fewer highly expanded clones, which suggests clonal expansion. Preferential use of TRBV28, TRBJ1-2 and TRBJ2-5 was observed in persistent disease, whereas TRBV20-1 and TRBJ2-1 were favored in newly diagnosed disease. Persistent patients shared more public clonotypes among themselves (under 3,000) than newly diagnosed patients did (about 970). Sequencing and analysis were limited to the TCR beta chain. Peripheral blood alone was examined, since thyroid tissue, which constituted the primary lesion, could not be accessed. The small sample size was acknowledged by the authors as a limitation that may reduce accuracy.

This clonotype was counted at least ten times. What antigen it recognizes has not been identified. It has no much larger one-base neighbor in the sample; base qualities were not kept. Library creation used multiplex PCR. TCRdb records Illumina HiSeq 4000 as the sequencer. TCR beta libraries were built with iRepertoire HTBI primers and Arm-PCR amplification of CDR3 regions. Before sequencing, the PCR products underwent gel purification. In the authors' own workflow: Across samples, 62 TRBV and around 15 TRBJ segments were identified and used for gene usage analysis of CDR3 amino acid clonotypes. COPE and FqMerger were used to merge the filtered high-quality paired reads into contigs. BLAST was used to align contigs to IMGT TRBV, TRBD and TRBJ reference genes, with CDR3 defined following IMGT. Any clonotype with a frequency above 0.1% was counted as a highly expanded clone. Shannon entropy was used to measure repertoire diversity, and the Gini coefficient was used to measure V-J evenness. A clonotype was considered public if more than one individual shared it. TCRdb ran its own pipeline on the public reads, namely fastp trimming at Q25 and MiXCR clone calling, and kept in-frame beta chains. CDR3 protein sequences are deduplicated, and each keeps its most common genes and DNA. TCRdb assigned the V and J calls; the authors' analysis was not used. The sample yields some 500,000 distinct CDR3 sequences; approximately 12% were counted once. Of the sample, 8.5% to 10% is held by the ten largest clones.

Explained via the paper, the time point label denotes: newly diagnosed GD, antithyroid drugs for less than 3 months. For both TCR sequencing and RNA sequencing, RNA was extracted from PBMCs using TRIzol. Graves' disease was diagnosed according to American Thyroid Association guidelines. Patients for the study were recruited at an endocrinology department in Xi'an, China. Each patient gave about 10 milliliters of peripheral blood, collected in an EDTA anticoagulant tube. PBMCs were isolated by Ficoll Paque Plus density gradient separation without further T cell sorting. An Agilent 2100 Bioanalyzer and agarose gel were used to assess RNA quality, and a NanoDrop 2000 was used to measure RNA concentration. V gives up 1 base and J gives up 0 bases, and the segment between their germline ends measures 7 bases. From the cysteine through the phenylalanine, the CDR3 covers 15 amino acids. Just CDR3 DNA is preserved here, 45 bases in frame from base 1. CDR1 SGHTA and CDR2 FQGNSA were looked up in the germline V gene.

These data are also associated with another study on T cells in Graves' hyperthyroidism and ophthalmopathy. That second report states: Graves' hyperthyroidism was defined as stable when no progression to ophthalmopathy occurred over 18 months of follow-up. Hyperthyroidism patients were aged 18 to 65 years and newly diagnosed, with disease duration of less than 2 months. Any patient with an uncontrolled infection, another autoimmune disease, pregnancy or lactation was excluded. Diagnoses were established on the basis of clinical symptoms, serum thyroxine and TRAb, thyroid ultrasound, and orbital computed tomography. The TCR CDR3 was subjected to a first round of RT-PCR using the HTBI primer set and the Qiagen OneStep RT-PCR kit. Most expanded thyroid clonotypes (frequency above 0.001) were also found in blood, which suggests that blood repertoires may mirror thyroid immune responses. Ophthalmopathy was separated from stable hyperthyroidism by a 13 V-J signature model, with approximately 89% sensitivity and approximately 81% specificity obtained in cross-validation and 80%/75% obtained in testing. During validation, the model predicted progression to ophthalmopathy a median of around six months ahead of onset, with more than 60% sensitivity and 72% to 80% specificity. To identify TCR V-J signatures that set the groups apart, the researchers used a discovery cohort of 100 patients, made up of 40 to 45 with Graves' ophthalmopathy and 57 with stable Graves' hyperthyroidism. Prospective prediction of ophthalmopathy was tested in an independent validation cohort of about 19 hyperthyroidism patients and some 17 patients who later progressed to ophthalmopathy. The roughly 99 discovery patients were divided at random into training and test sets in a 7:3 ratio. The study also compared thyroid tissue and blood T-cell repertoires from roughly 6 Graves' hyperthyroidism patients. After sampling, hyperthyroidism patients received methimazole starting at 30 mg daily, and ophthalmopathy patients received high-dose intravenous methylprednisolone. A second multiplex PCR round built the libraries, followed by size selection and purification. Sequencing of the libraries was done on an Illumina HiSeq2000 using paired-end 100 bp reads. SOAPnuke was used to process the raw data, throwing out any read that contained adapters or uncalled bases, had a mean Phred below 15, or lacked an exact constant-primer or identifier match. COPE v1.2.5 was used to merge the high-quality paired reads, and each unique nucleotide sequence was defined as a clonotype. MiTCR v1.1 was used to align clonotypes to the IMGT TRBV, TRBD and TRBJ reference segments. Analysis was restricted to V-J combinations with a frequency above 0.0001, which covered roughly 99% of repertoires. A TCS score was defined as the ratio of F50 (clonal expansion) to E x V (chaos), with BLOSUM62-based TCRdist applied between CDR3 peptides within each V-J. Welch's t-statistics and random forest reduced 450 to 600 V-J features to 13, which were used in a naive Bayes classifier (R e1071). Sample size was not statistically predetermined, and investigators were not blinded to group allocation. The paper reports TCR Vbeta CDR3 sequencing of roughly 140 peripheral blood samples: around 45 ophthalmopathy, 75 to 80 hyperthyroidism and around 17 progressor patients.

The chain was built from TRBV7-2 and TRBJ2-1; the D gene identity is not certain. The sequence derives from a young man with Graves disease. Donor details come from another sample of the same person, matched by shared clones. The specimen was peripheral blood mononuclear cells (PBMCs), collected at new diagnosis, from a patient treated with antithyroid drugs. The CDR3 protein: CASSLGRASYNEQFF. The nucleotide sequence is given as TGTGCCAGCAGCTTAGGGAGAGCCTCCTACAATGAGCAGTTCTTC. The full variable domain, with segments outside the CDR3 supplied by the reference TRBV7-2 and TRBJ2-1 proteins, appears as GAGVSQSPSNKVTEKGKDVELRCDPISGHTALYWYRQSLGQGLEFLIYFQGNSAPDKSGLPSDRFSAERTGGSVSTLTIQRTQQEDSAVYLCASSLGRASYNEQFFGPGTRLTVL.